Only a few counts were recorded for the clone carrying this TCR beta chain. The entry originates in a study of blood T cells in healthy people across ages. Together with a sample-barcoded 5' primer, a J-beta primer mix was included in a second PCR lasting about 6 to 11 cycles. TCRdb analysed the 5' RACE reads with MiXCR anew, one entry per CDR3 protein. The repertoire includes more than 1,400,000 distinct CDR3 sequences, roughly 45% of them detected once, and 6.5% to 10% sits in the top ten. The germline gives CDR1 GTSNPN, CDR2 SVGIG (reference sequence). The CDR3 length is 13 residues. After removal of 2 bases from V and 11 bases from J, the junction contained 6 bases not matched to a gene.

The source is a young woman in good health. Sequenced input: blood. The genes are TRBV30 and TRBJ2-5, with 12 bases lining up with TRBD2. The CDR3 nucleotides are TGTGCCTGGAGTTTTCTAGCGGGAGGGCAACAGTACTTC. Translation: CAWSFLAGGQQYF.